This entry lists 23 T cell receptor beta chains sequenced from one sample in a study of T-cell reconstitution after alpha-beta-depleted transplantation in children. The library targeted TCRbeta and was prepared with unique molecular identifiers. TCRdb passed the PCR reads through MiXCR, listing each CDR3 protein once. The sample has 600,000 to 700,000 distinct CDR3 sequences, around a sixth seen once. The sequences come from PBMCs from the stem cell graft donor, collected from the stem cell graft. The receptors here all came from a human donor who donated a stem cell graft to a child with acute myeloid leukemia.

The chain links TRBV4-2 to TRBJ2-2; unclear D gene. In germline, CDR1 is LGHNA, CDR2 YNFKEQ. Trimming removed 5 bases at V and 6 bases at J, with 22 bases between. The CDR3 sequence is 17 residues long. The DNA for the CDR3 is TGTGCCAGCAGCGCAGACGACACCCGACTCGGTCCCGGGGAGCTGTTTTTT. Amino acids: CASSADDTRLGPGELFF.

In its sample, this clonotype was seen many times. The chain carries TRBV4-3 and TRBJ1-2, with 9 bases lining up with TRBD1. Germline values: CDR1 LGHNA, CDR2 YSLEER. J lost 0 bases, V lost 5 bases, and 7 bases had no gene match. The CDR3 loop spans 16 amino acids. CDR3 coding DNA: TGCGCCAGCAGCTATGGGACAGGGACCACTAACTATGGCTACACCTTC. This gives the protein CASSYGTGTTNYGYTF.

The chain couples TRBV6-2 or TRBV6-3 to TRBJ2-1, with 13 bases fitting TRBD2. CDR1 and CDR2 (germline): MNHEY, SVGEGT. V lost 6 bases and J lost 0; bases outside the gene matches: 2. The CDR3 is made up of 16 amino acids. The CDR3 region has the DNA TGTGCCAGCAGGGGACTAGCGGGGTACTCCTACAATGAGCAGTTCTTC. It yields the protein CASRGLAGYSYNEQFF.

The CDR3 loop is CASTVLDTEAFF. The CDR3 nucleotides are TGTGCCAGCACCGTGCTGGACACTGAAGCTTTCTTT. This rearrangement joins TRBV12-3 or TRBV12-4 to TRBJ1-1; D remains unclear. V lost 7 bases to trimming and J lost 3 bases, with 9 bases between them. CDR3 length: 12 residues.

The gene calls are TRBV20-1 and TRBJ1-3; 7 bases fit TRBD1. V lost 4 bases to trimming and J lost 3 bases; unmatched junction nucleotides: 21. Germline assignment: CDR1 DFQATT and CDR2 SNEGSKA (reference sequence). The length of the CDR3 is 19 residues. DNA of the CDR3: TGCAGTGCTAAACCGCGGGAACTGAGACAGGGTCAGATTGGAAACACCATATATTTT. Residues: CSAKPRELRQGQIGNTIYF.

The CDR3 loop reads CATSSDTRQGNEQYF. DNA of the CDR3: TGTGCCACCAGTTCAGATACGAGACAGGGCAACGAGCAGTACTTC. This sequence joins TRBV24-1 and TRBJ2-7, with 7 nucleotides matching TRBD1. Germline CDR1 reads KGHDR; CDR2 reads SFDVKD. The CDR3 covers 15 residues. Trimming removed 6 bases from V and 5 bases from J; junction bases left unmatched: 12.

This chain uses TRBV7-9 with TRBJ1-1, with D perhaps TRBD1 (6 bases). The germline CDR1 and CDR2 sequences are SEHNR and FQNEAQ (reference sequence). This CDR3 is 13 amino acids long. Between the trimmed V and J ends, which lost 11 bases and 3 bases, there was a span of 16 bases. CDR3 loop: CACHRELYTEAFF. In nucleotides, the CDR3 is TGTGCCTGTCACAGGGAACTCTACACTGAAGCTTTCTTT.

V and J are TRBV7-9 and TRBJ2-7; the D gene could be TRBD1 or TRBD2 (5 bases each). Deletions cut 5 bases from V and 8 bases from J, with 16 bases between. Germline CDR1 and CDR2: SEHNR and FQNEAQ (reference sequence). This CDR3 is 13 amino acids long. The CDR3 region has the DNA TGTGCCAGCAGCCGAGAGGGCAGGGCTCAGCAGTACTTC. Amino acid sequence: CASSREGRAQQYF.

This clonotype has only a few counts. The chain couples TRBV7-2 to TRBJ2-7; D is ambiguous. The germline CDR1 and CDR2 sequences are SGHTA and FQGNSA. The V end lost 1 base, the J end lost 2 bases, and 9 bases lay between the germline ends. The CDR3 is made up of 14 amino acids. CDR3 DNA: TGTGCCAGCAGCTTAGTATCTTTAACCTACGAGCAGTACTTC. Translating it yields CASSLVSLTYEQYF. Full variable domain (missing parts from reference TRBV7-2 and TRBJ2-7): GAGVSQSPSNKVTEKGKDVELRCDPISGHTALYWYRQSLGQGLEFLIYFQGNSAPDKSGLPSDRFSAERTGGSVSTLTIQRTQQEDSAVYLCASSLVSLTYEQYFGPGTRLTVT.

This clonotype was seen at least ten times. The chain recombines TRBV20-1 with TRBJ2-3; no clear D. Trimming removed 4 bases from V and 1 base from J, with 6 bases in between. Germline CDR1 is DFQATT and CDR2 is SNEGSKA (reference sequence). The length of the CDR3 is 12 residues. CDR3 sequence: CSAKIGTDTQYF. For the CDR3, the DNA is TGCAGTGCTAAGATAGGCACAGATACGCAGTATTTT.

This clonotype was recorded a few times. The chain joins TRBV6-5 to TRBJ1-3; possible D gene TRBD1, 5 bases. The V end was cut by 6 bases, the J end by 8 bases, with 17 bases between. The CDR3 is 14 residues long. Germline V CDR1 and CDR2: MNHEY, SVGAGI. The CDR3 nucleotides are TGTGCCAGCAGCCGGGGACTGGGAGGGGACACCATATATTTT. It translates to CASSRGLGGDTIYF.

This clonotype was seen a few times. The V and J genes are TRBV20-1 and TRBJ2-2; D is ambiguous. The V and J ends lost 6 bases and 4 bases respectively, with 15 bases between them. There are 14 residues in the CDR3. CDR1 DFQATT and CDR2 SNEGSKA come from the germline V gene (reference sequence). CDR3: CSAPRAGPTGELFF. CDR3 nucleotides: TGCAGTGCCCCTAGGGCCGGCCCCACCGGGGAGCTGTTTTTT.

Comment on this clonotype: A much larger clone differs from this one at a single base, so this may be a read error. The chain recombines TRBV20-1 with TRBJ2-7; TRBD1 matches at 7 bases. The junction had 7 bases not matched to a gene; V was cut back by 0 bases and J by 2 bases. The V gene's germline CDR1 is DFQATT and CDR2 SNEGSKA (reference sequence). The CDR3 consists of 15 residues. For the CDR3, the DNA is TGCAGTGCTAGAGATCCCGGGACAGCGCCCTACGAGCAGTACTTC. Translating gives CSARDPGTAPYEQYF.

This clonotype was recorded at least ten times. This chain uses TRBV20-1 with TRBJ2-7; 7 bases match TRBD1. Trimming at V came to 5 bases and at J to 0 bases, leaving 4 bases not matched to a gene. The CDR3 contains 13 residues. Per germline, CDR1 DFQATT and CDR2 SNEGSKA (reference sequence). The CDR3 region is CSAPQGPSYEQYF. CDR3 nucleotides: TGCAGTGCTCCACAGGGGCCCTCCTACGAGCAGTACTTC.

This clonotype was seen a handful of times. The chain employs TRBV4-3 and TRBJ2-7; TRBD1 agrees at 8 bases. The CDR3 contains 15 residues. Germline V CDR1 and CDR2: LGHNA, YSLEER. V dropped 4 bases and J dropped 1; count of bases not matched to a gene: 6. CDR3 amino acids: CASSLGQGQSYEQYF. DNA for the CDR3: TGCGCCAGCAGCCTCGGACAGGGCCAGTCCTACGAGCAGTACTTC.

This clonotype was detected many times. The chain links TRBV27 to TRBJ1-1; D possibly corresponds to TRBD1 (5 bases). Germline V gene data show CDR1 as MNHEY and CDR2 as SMNVEV (reference sequence). This CDR3 is built from 13 residues. V was cut by 0 bases and J by 5 bases, with 7 bases left in between. Here the CDR3 DNA reads TGTGCCAGCAGTTTATCGAGGGGTACTGAAGCTTTCTTT. Encoded protein: CASSLSRGTEAFF.

In nucleotides, the CDR3 is TGTGCCAGCAGCCGAGGACAGGGTCGGCATCAGCCCCAGCATTTT. This gives the protein CASSRGQGRHQPQHF. The rearrangement uses TRBV3-1 and TRBJ1-5; 8 bases agree with TRBD1. J gave up 5 bases and V 4 bases, and 7 bases lay outside the gene matches. The CDR3 has 15 residues. CDR1 and CDR2 (germline): LGHDT, YNNKEL (reference sequence).

This clonotype was detected ten times or more. J is TRBJ1-5 and V is TRBV20-1; D may be TRBD1 (6 bases). V was shortened by 2 bases and J by 0 bases, with 17 bases between the two germline ends. Germline CDR1 is DFQATT and CDR2 is SNEGSKA (reference sequence). The CDR3 extends over 17 amino acids. CDR3 sequence (DNA): TGCAGTGCTAGACCTCAGGGGCAACCTTATAGCAATCAGCCCCAGCATTTT. Amino acid sequence: CSARPQGQPYSNQPQHF.

The V gene is TRBV11-2, the J gene TRBJ2-7; 8 nucleotides agree with TRBD1. CDR1 and CDR2 (germline): SGHAT, FQNNGV. Trimming removed 8 bases from V and 5 bases from J; junction bases left unmatched: 2. This CDR3 is 11 amino acids long. The CDR3 DNA is TGTGCCAGCTCGACAGGGGACGAGCAGTACTTC. Amino acids: CASSTGDEQYF.

This chain links TRBV20-1 with TRBJ2-7; D assignment may be TRBD1 or TRBD2 (5 bases each). Germline V CDR1 and CDR2: DFQATT, SNEGSKA (reference sequence). V was clipped by 4 bases and J by 7 bases, with 14 bases between them. There are 12 residues in the CDR3. The chain's CDR3 is CSAKPSGSEQYV. The CDR3 region has the DNA TGCAGTGCTAAACCGTCAGGGAGTGAGCAGTACGTC.

The table lists this clonotype with many counts. The V call is TRBV7-2, the J call TRBJ2-5; D is unresolved. The germline V gene encodes CDR1 SGHTA and CDR2 FQGNSA. CDR3 length: 15 residues. Trimming shortened V by 0 bases and J by 2 bases, and 10 bases separated the two germline ends. The CDR3 DNA follows: TGTGCCAGCAGCTTAGCGGCACGGCGACAAGAGACCCAGTACTTC. This sequence encodes CASSLAARRQETQYF.

The rearrangement links TRBV5-1 to TRBJ2-5; D not certain. The CDR3 is 15 amino acids. Germline CDR1 reads SGHRS; CDR2 reads YFSETQ. V was cut by 2 bases and J by 1 base, with 12 bases left in between. CDR3 nucleotide sequence: TGCGCCAGCAGCTTCGGTAGGGTCGGCCAAGAGACCCAGTACTTC. As protein: CASSFGRVGQETQYF.

Ten or more counts support this clonotype. This sequence joins TRBV4-2 and TRBJ1-1, with D possibly TRBD1 on 6 matching bases. Germline CDR1 and CDR2: LGHNA and YNFKEQ. V was shortened by 0 bases and J by 5 bases, with 13 bases between the two germline ends. The CDR3 consists of 15 residues. The CDR3 DNA is TGTGCCAGCAGCCAAGATAGGGGGGGCGGAACTGAAGCTTTCTTT. It encodes CASSQDRGGGTEAFF.